This record covers a single T cell receptor beta chain. The sample holds a few counts of this clone. Its antigen is currently not known. There are no base qualities to consult, and no much larger clone falls within one base. Collaborating institutions collected whole blood in K2EDTA tubes following their own protocols. For TCRbeta analysis, collaborators shipped samples as frozen whole blood, isolated PBMCs, or DNA extracted from either of those sample types. TCRbeta CDR3 regions were amplified from genomic DNA by means of the immunoSEQ Assay, a bias-controlled multiplex PCR. The authors' pipeline ran thus. Within the assay, amplification of reference gene primers was used to estimate how many nucleated cells each sample contained. Sequence reads were collapsed and filtered to measure the absolute abundance of every unique TCRbeta CDR3 rearrangement. For each sample, productive Simpson clonality was calculated as the square root of Simpson's diversity index across productive rearrangements. TCRdb holds this immuneACCESS table with in-frame rearrangements only. Some clones are missing; in checked studies, unresolved V genes explain under half, and the rest has no known cause. V, J and clone size reflect that table, while D and trimming were determined from the DNA. This sample holds under 85,000 clones; nearly 90% were observed only once. 5% to 6.5% of the sample rests with the top ten.

These data belong to a study of blood T cell repertoires in COVID-19 (dated by TCRdb to the early 2020s). About the investigation overall: Samples covering the acute and convalescent phases of COVID-19 were provided by collaborators in the United States, Italy and Spain. The repertoires were released in a freely available public database intended as a resource for research on the immune response to SARS-CoV-2. Deeply sampled blood TCRbeta repertoires from subjects exposed to, actively infected with, or recovered from COVID-19 were included in the dataset. The samples were drawn from the first 160 participants of the ongoing ImmuneRACE study and from 950 to 1,500 subjects provided by 6 global collaborators. Nearly every sample came with metadata listing a de-identified subject ID, COVID-19 status, age in years and sex. Where HLA class I and class II types were available, the types were taken from metadata supplied by the sample provider, not from assay-based typing. The prospective study material was composed of cDNA or gDNA derived from T cells, B-cell-depleted T cells, or PBMCs. Study-level results and caveats: How much clinical and demographic metadata was included differed by source and by participant, and the metadata was provided uncurated.

V is shortened by 6 bases, J by 5 bases, and the region joining them spans 10 bases. CDR1 and CDR2 are read off the germline V gene as MNHEY and SVGEGT. The cysteine opens and the phenylalanine closes a CDR3 of 12 amino acids. The only DNA kept is the CDR3, 36 bases in frame from the first base. The source of this sequence is a man aged 45 to 65 with acute or convalescent COVID-19. This sequence uses TRBV6-2 or TRBV6-3 and TRBJ2-5; the D region possibly corresponds to TRBD1 (6 bases align). What was sequenced was peripheral blood. Here the CDR3 is given as CASSPGVETQYF. The DNA reads as follows: TGTGCCAGCAGCCCAGGGGTGGAGACCCAGTACTTC.